The 23 T cell receptor beta chains listed next were all sequenced from one sample in a study of cytomegalovirus exposure and HLA in healthy donors. PCR amplification relied on 60 Vbeta primers (plus 13 Jbeta primers). TCRdb's copy holds only in-frame clones and misses some; the assay was immunoSEQ multiplex PCR. The profile covers roughly 180,000 clones, with over 65% appearing a single time and roughly 1.5% taken by the ten largest. Sequenced input: PBMCs. All receptors derive from a man aged 18 to 29 in good health and CMV-seronegative.

The rearrangement links TRBV5-4 to TRBJ2-5, with 9 positions matching TRBD1. The J call may be faulty, since TRBJ2-7 better matches the DNA end. CDR1 and CDR2 from the germline V gene are SGHNT and YYREEE (reference sequence). This CDR3 spans 14 amino acids. The CDR3 loop is CASSLDRGLSEQYF. CDR3 in DNA: TGTGCCAGCAGCTTGGACAGGGGGCTGAGCGAGCAGTACTTC.

This chain joins TRBV19 and TRBJ2-7; D is perhaps TRBD1 (5 bases). The CDR3 covers 12 residues. V was clipped by 3 bases and J by 4 bases, with 7 bases between them. The germline CDR1 and CDR2 sequences are LNHDA and SQIVND (reference sequence). The DNA for the CDR3 is TGTGCCAGTAGTATCCCAGGGTACGAGCAGTACTTC. This gives the protein CASSIPGYEQYF.

The chain couples TRBV13 to TRBJ2-1; 10 bases match TRBD2. V lost 5 bases to trimming and J lost 6 bases; unmatched junction nucleotides: 13. CDR3 length: 17 amino acids. Germline V gene lookup returns CDR1 PRHDT and CDR2 FYEKMQ (reference sequence). CDR3 sequence: CASSPPLRAGGPNEQFF. Here the CDR3 DNA reads TGTGCCAGCAGCCCTCCTTTACGAGCGGGGGGGCCCAATGAGCAGTTCTTC.

V is TRBV5-1 and J is TRBJ1-1, with a tentative D call TRBD1 (5 bases). The V end lost 4 bases, the J end lost 1 base, and 17 bases lay between the germline ends. Germline loops: CDR1 SGHRS, CDR2 YFSETQ. The CDR3 is made up of 16 amino acids. The CDR3 region is CASSPREGNPNTEAFF. CDR3 DNA: TGCGCCAGCAGCCCGAGGGAGGGGAATCCGAACACTGAAGCTTTCTTT.

The chain is built from TRBV6-1 and TRBJ2-4; 12 bases line up with TRBD2. The J segment lost 2 bases and the V segment lost 2 bases, leaving 7 bases of the junction unmatched. This CDR3 is built from 18 residues. Germline V CDR1 and CDR2: MNHNS, SASEGT. The CDR3 coding sequence is TGTGCCAGCAGTGAAAAACTAGCGGGGGGTTGGTCCAAAAACATTCAGTACTTC. The encoded protein is CASSEKLAGGWSKNIQYF.

The chain joins TRBV7-8 to TRBJ1-2; D not resolved. The CDR3 has 13 amino acids. V lost 4 bases and J lost 6, with 12 bases in between. Per the germline V gene, CDR1 is SGHVS and CDR2 is FQNEAQ. This CDR3 reads CASSYRDYHGYTF. The CDR3, as DNA: TGTGCCAGCAGCTACCGGGATTACCATGGCTACACCTTC.

The chain employs TRBV5-1 and TRBJ1-1; D is unclear. The V end was cut by 0 bases, the J end by 5 bases, with 8 bases between. This CDR3 spans 13 amino acids. Germline V gene data show CDR1 as SGHRS and CDR2 as YFSETQ. The CDR3 is CASSLVSWTEAFF. For the CDR3, the DNA is TGCGCCAGCAGCTTGGTGAGTTGGACTGAAGCTTTCTTT. The full variable domain, with the rest looked up from reference TRBV5-1 and TRBJ1-1, is KAGVTQTPRYLIKTRGQQVTLSCSPISGHRSVSWYQQTPGQGLQFLFEYFSETQRNKGNFPGRFSGRQFSNSRSEMNVSTLELGDSALYLCASSLVSWTEAFFGQGTRLTVV.

This clone was picked up a small number of times. Other DNA sequences in this sample translate to the same CDR3. This chain's CDR3 is CASSLGGRDNEQFF. As DNA, the CDR3 is TGCGCCAGCAGCTTGGGGGGCAGAGACAATGAGCAGTTCTTC. The chain uses TRBV5-1 and TRBJ2-1; a weak D match, TRBD1 (5 bases). The CDR3 loop spans 14 amino acids. CDR1 is SGHRS, CDR2 YFSETQ, per germline. V was pared by 0 bases and J by 5 bases, with 9 bases between.

The sample holds one count of this clone. V usage is TRBV4-3 and J usage is TRBJ2-3; 13 nucleotides match TRBD2. The CDR3 consists of 16 residues. In germline, CDR1 is LGHNA, CDR2 YSLEER. Losses at the gene ends were 6 bases for V and 6 bases for J; bases not matched to a gene: 9. DNA of the CDR3: TGCGCCAGCAGTGGGACTAGCGGGGCCCCAGGGGATACGCAGTATTTT. Translation gives CASSGTSGAPGDTQYF.

This clone was observed once. The chain couples TRBV11-1 to TRBJ2-3; tentatively, D is TRBD2 (5 bases). The CDR3 length is 15 residues. V shed 6 bases and J shed 1 base, with 14 bases lying between them. Germline V gives CDR1 SGHAT, CDR2 FQDESV (reference sequence). The CDR3 protein is CASREGSFGTDTQYF. DNA for the CDR3: TGTGCCAGCAGGGAAGGGAGCTTCGGCACAGATACGCAGTATTTT. Using reference TRBV11-1 and TRBJ2-3 for the parts outside the CDR3, the full variable domain is EAEVAQSPRYKITEKSQAVAFWCDPISGHATLYWYRQILGQGPELLVQFQDESVVDDSQLPKDRFSAERLKGVDSTLKIQPAELGDSAMYLCASREGSFGTDTQYFGPGTRLTVL.

V is TRBV19 and J is TRBJ2-2; 12 nucleotides align to TRBD2. Germline V gene data show CDR1 as LNHDA and CDR2 as SQIVND (reference sequence). The CDR3 runs 17 residues. V was pared by 3 bases and J by 3 bases, with 5 bases of the junction left unmatched. CDR3 DNA: TGTGCCAGTAGTATCCCTAGCGGGGGGGCTTACACCGGGGAGCTGTTTTTT. This codes for CASSIPSGGAYTGELFF. Complete variable domain (other parts from reference TRBV19 and TRBJ2-2): DGGITQSPKYLFRKEGQNVTLSCEQNLNHDAMYWYRQDPGQGLRLIYYSQIVNDFQKGDIAEGYSVSREKKESFPLTVTSAQKNPTAFYLCASSIPSGGAYTGELFFGEGSRLTVL.

This clone has just a few counts. This rearrangement joins TRBV2 to TRBJ1-1; no firm D call. Germline values: CDR1 SNHLY, CDR2 FYNNEI. The V and J ends lost 6 bases and 1 base respectively, with 12 bases between them. The CDR3 length is 14 residues. The CDR3 DNA sequence: TGTGCCAGCAGCCCTAGTTTGAGGAACACTGAAGCTTTCTTT. This sequence encodes CASSPSLRNTEAFF.

This clone was seen more than once but under ten times. The gene calls are TRBV6-6 and TRBJ2-7; the D gene is possibly TRBD1 (7 bases). V lost 2 bases and J lost 3, with 14 bases in between. The CDR3 is 15 residues long. Germline loops: CDR1 MNHNY, CDR2 SVGAGI (reference sequence). The CDR3 is CASSYRAGGFYEQYF. DNA of the CDR3: TGTGCCAGCAGTTACCGGGCAGGGGGGTTCTACGAGCAGTACTTC.

The V call is TRBV4-1, the J call TRBJ2-3; 9 bases agree with TRBD2. The CDR3 is 17 residues long. The germline CDR1 and CDR2 sequences are MGHRA and YSYEKL. With 1 base clipped from V and 4 bases from J, the junction kept 9 bases outside the gene matches. The CDR3 DNA is TGCGCCAGCAGCCAAGTCTTAGCGGGAGTGGGGGCAGATACGCAGTATTTT. Amino acid sequence: CASSQVLAGVGADTQYF.

The chain employs TRBV11-1 and TRBJ2-5; 10 bases map to TRBD2. Germline values: CDR1 SGHAT, CDR2 FQDESV (reference sequence). The J segment lost 5 bases and the V segment lost 7 bases, leaving 16 bases of the junction unmatched. The CDR3 is 17 amino acids. CDR3 bases: TGTGCCAGCACCCCGGGGAAGCGGGGGGGCCGCTCGGAGACCCAGTACTTC. This translates into CASTPGKRGGRSETQYF.

The gene calls are TRBV18 and TRBJ2-1, with TRBD2 identical over 11 bases. V shed 4 bases, J shed 10 bases, and the junction held 6 bases outside the gene matches. Germline V gene data show CDR1 as KGHSH and CDR2 as LQKENI. The CDR3 is 14 residues long. This CDR3 is CASSLAGGPSEQFF. The CDR3 DNA sequence: TGTGCCAGCTCACTAGCGGGAGGGCCCTCGGAGCAGTTCTTC. Drawing the rest from reference TRBV18 and TRBJ2-1, the complete variable domain is NAGVMQNPRHLVRRRGQEARLRCSPMKGHSHVYWYRQLPEEGLKFMVYLQKENIIDESGMPKERFSAEFPKEGPSILRIQQVVRGDSAAYFCASSLAGGPSEQFFGPGTRLTVL.

The chain recombines TRBV7-6 with TRBJ2-2; 8 nucleotides align to TRBD2. Germline-derived CDR1 and CDR2 are SGHVS and FNYEAQ. This CDR3 comprises 16 residues. Trimming removed 5 bases from V and 0 bases from J; junction bases left unmatched: 5. The chain's CDR3 is CASSRQLAANTGELFF. The CDR3 DNA reads as TGTGCCAGCAGCCGCCAACTAGCGGCGAACACCGGGGAGCTGTTTTTT.

The gene calls are TRBV7-2 and TRBJ2-1; maybe TRBD1 (7 bases). Deletions cut 6 bases from V and 4 bases from J, with 19 bases between. This CDR3 is built from 16 residues. In germline, CDR1 is SGHTA, CDR2 FQGNSA. The CDR3 nucleotides read TGTGCCAGCAGTAAGGTTTCAGGGGGGTCTTACAATGAGCAGTTCTTC. This encodes CASSKVSGGSYNEQFF.

This chain connects TRBV5-6 to TRBJ2-2, with 8 bases that match TRBD1. This CDR3 region has 16 residues. After removal of 4 bases from V and 6 bases from J, the junction contained 11 bases not matched to a gene. The germline gives CDR1 SGHDT, CDR2 YYEEEE. CDR3 region: CASSPPDREIAGELFF. CDR3 coding DNA: TGTGCCAGCAGCCCCCCGGACAGGGAGATAGCCGGGGAGCTGTTTTTT.

The chain couples TRBV29-1 to TRBJ1-3; 10 nucleotides match TRBD1. The CDR3 totals 18 residues. V lost 0 bases to trimming and J lost 0 bases; unmatched junction nucleotides: 8. Germline CDR1 SQVTM, CDR2 ANQGSEA. The CDR3 region has the DNA TGCAGCGTTGAAGATCCGGACAGGGGGGCCTACTCTGGAAACACCATATATTTT. It codes for CSVEDPDRGAYSGNTIYF.

This chain joins TRBV5-8 and TRBJ1-5; 7 bases match TRBD1. V shed 3 bases, J shed 0 bases, and the junction held 9 bases outside the gene matches. The germline gives CDR1 SGHTS, CDR2 YDEGEE. CDR3 size: 17 residues. In nucleotides, the CDR3 is TGTGCCAGCAGCTCATACAGGGGAGTCGATAGCAATCAGCCCCAGCATTTT. Translating it yields CASSSYRGVDSNQPQHF.

The chain combines TRBV30 with TRBJ1-1, with D possibly matching TRBD1 (5 bases). The germline V gene has CDR1 GTSNPN and CDR2 SVGIG (reference sequence). This CDR3 spans 11 amino acids. CDR3 protein: CAGVRDTEAFF. In DNA form, the CDR3 reads TGTGCAGGGGTCAGGGACACTGAAGCTTTCTTT.

The V gene is TRBV11-2, the J gene TRBJ2-5; tentatively, D is TRBD1 (6 bases). Trimming pared 0 bases from V and 3 bases from J, leaving 8 bases between. The CDR3 has 14 amino acids. Germline assignment: CDR1 SGHAT and CDR2 FQNNGV. The CDR3 DNA reads as TGTGCCAGCAGCTTAGAGTGGGACAAAGAGACCCAGTACTTC. Its translation is CASSLEWDKETQYF.